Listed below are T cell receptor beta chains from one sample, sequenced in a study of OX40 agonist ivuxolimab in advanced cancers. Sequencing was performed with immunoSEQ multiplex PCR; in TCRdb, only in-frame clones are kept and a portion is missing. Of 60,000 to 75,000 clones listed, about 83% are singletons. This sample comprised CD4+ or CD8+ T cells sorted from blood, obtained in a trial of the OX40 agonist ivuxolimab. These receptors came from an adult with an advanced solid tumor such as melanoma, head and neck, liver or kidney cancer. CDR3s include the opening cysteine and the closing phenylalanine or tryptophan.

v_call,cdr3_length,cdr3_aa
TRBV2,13,CASSEGPDYGYTF
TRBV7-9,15,CASTLTRGDTGELFF
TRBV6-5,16,CASSYRLAGGPGELFF
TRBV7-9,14,CASSSGQGHYGYTF
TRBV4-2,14,CASSPRRTADTQYF
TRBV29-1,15,CSVETGREITDTQYF
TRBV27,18,CASSRGPVTSGSNQPQHF
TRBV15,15,CATSRDDQRSYEQYF
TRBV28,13,CASRATGNTEAFF
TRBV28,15,CASSLPDKVNQPQHF
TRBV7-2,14,CASSLGAGFGELFF
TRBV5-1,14,CASRDRPYTDTQYF
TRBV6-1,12,CASGPRREKLFF
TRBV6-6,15,CASSGRSTTNEKLFF
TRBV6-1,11,CASSRMDGYTF
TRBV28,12,CASSLNGDTQYF
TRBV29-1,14,CSVDGTSGWETQYF
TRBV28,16,CASSPPPPGPFYEQYF
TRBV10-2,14,CASNPGGITHEQYF
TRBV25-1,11,CASSELGGYTF
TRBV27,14,CASSPGTAREGYTF
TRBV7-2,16,CASSQLAGGAHQPQHF
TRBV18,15,CASSSAGSSYNEQFF
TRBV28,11,CASSVRGGPTF
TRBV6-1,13,CASSEMGGYEQFF
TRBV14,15,CASSQGGFGFYEQYF
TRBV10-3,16,CAISDPDRDLWDEQFF
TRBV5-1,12,CASSGQGPYQYF
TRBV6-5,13,CASSRQNTGELFF
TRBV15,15,CATSKTGLGSNEQFF
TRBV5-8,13,CASSWTGDTEAFF
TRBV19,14,CASTSGRDTGELFF
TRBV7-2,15,CASSLGRYTTYEQYF
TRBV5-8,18,CASSFTGVAEGDNTEAFF
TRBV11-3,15,CASSLSGPGSDIQYF
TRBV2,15,CASRAQGQGTNEQYF